This passage covers 9 T cell receptor beta chains from one sample sequenced in a study of T cell responses to AZD1222 COVID-19 vaccine. Repertoires were generated with immunoSEQ multiplex PCR, while TCRdb's copy carries only in-frame clones and drops some. Of about 90,000 clones listed, over 75% are singletons. The sequencing here drew on peripheral blood, taken 28 days after the second AZD1222 dose. The receptor set was obtained from an adult who received the AZD1222 COVID-19 vaccine.

This clone has a single count. The rearrangement links TRBV18 to TRBJ2-7; 9 nucleotides match TRBD1. The V and J ends lost 6 bases and 0 bases, in that order; junction bases with no gene match: 6. Per germline, CDR1 KGHSH and CDR2 LQKENI. This CDR3 is built from 15 residues. The CDR3 here is CASSSQGATSYEQYF. CDR3 DNA sequence: TGTGCCAGCTCTTCACAGGGGGCGACCTCCTACGAGCAGTACTTC.

This clone occurred once. J is TRBJ2-2 and V is TRBV13, with 9 bases that match TRBD1. After removal of 3 bases from V and 0 bases from J, the junction contained 2 bases not matched to a gene. This CDR3 region has 16 residues. Germline values: CDR1 PRHDT, CDR2 FYEKMQ (reference sequence). In DNA form, the CDR3 reads TGTGCCAGCAGCTTTCGGGACAGGGCGAACACCGGGGAGCTGTTTTTT. It codes for CASSFRDRANTGELFF.

Only one count was recorded for this clone. The chain couples TRBV5-6 to TRBJ2-3; 10 bases are a match to TRBD2. The CDR3 extends over 16 amino acids. From germline, CDR1 is SGHDT and CDR2 YYEEEE. V lost 0 bases to trimming and J lost 2 bases; unmatched junction nucleotides: 3. Here the CDR3 reads CASSLDGTSDTDTQYF. The CDR3 DNA reads as TGTGCCAGCAGCTTGGACGGGACTAGCGACACAGATACGCAGTATTTT.

This sequence joins TRBV5-1 and TRBJ2-3; 9 nucleotides match TRBD2. In germline, CDR1 is SGHRS, CDR2 YFSETQ. Germline trimming cut 5 bases from V and 4 bases from J; bases unmatched to any gene: 5. This CDR3 is built from 14 residues. The CDR3 loop is CASSSGTSSDTQYF. CDR3 sequence (DNA): TGCGCCAGCAGTTCCGGGACTAGCTCAGATACGCAGTATTTT.

This clone appeared a single time. This chain links TRBV19 with TRBJ1-1; 11 bases line up with TRBD1. This CDR3 contains 14 residues. Per germline, CDR1 LNHDA and CDR2 SQIVND (reference sequence). V gave up 5 bases and J gave up 6 bases; unmatched junction bases: 5. As DNA, the CDR3 is TGTGCCAGTAGTCTAGGACAGGGGGCCGCTGAAGCTTTCTTT. Translating it yields CASSLGQGAAEAFF.

The DNA of the CDR3 is TGTGCCAGCAGCTTACGGGGGGGGACACCCTCCTACGAGCAGTACTTC. Encoded protein: CASSLRGGTPSYEQYF. The chain carries TRBV7-2 and TRBJ2-7, with 8 bases aligning to TRBD2. The V and J ends lost 2 bases and 0 bases, in that order; junction bases with no gene match: 6. CDR3 length: 16 amino acids. Germline V gene lookup returns CDR1 SGHTA and CDR2 FQGNSA.

V gene TRBV2 combines with J gene TRBJ2-5; D might be TRBD1 (6 bases). Germline V lookup: CDR1 SNHLY, CDR2 FYNNEI. The V end lost 6 bases, the J end lost 1 base, and 18 bases lay between the germline ends. CDR3 length: 16 residues. The CDR3 region has the DNA TGTGCCAGCAGGAGGGTAACAGGGCAGGGCCAAGAGACCCAGTACTTC. This gives the protein CASRRVTGQGQETQYF.

The gene calls are TRBV7-8 and TRBJ1-6; D unresolved. Germline V gives CDR1 SGHVS, CDR2 FQNEAQ. Trimming shortened V by 0 bases and J by 7 bases, and 1 base separated the two germline ends. CDR3 length: 12 residues. The CDR3 is CASSLANSPLHF. The CDR3, as DNA: TGTGCCAGCAGCTTAGCAAATTCACCCCTCCACTTT.

This sequence joins TRBV6-2 or TRBV6-3 and TRBJ1-2; 10 bases map to TRBD1. Germline-derived CDR1 and CDR2 are MNHEY and SVGEGT. The CDR3 has 17 residues. The trim removed 4 bases at V and 4 bases at J, leaving 12 bases unmatched. CDR3 in DNA: TGTGCCAGCAGTTTCAACGCCGGGACAGGGGTAGGCTATGGCTACACCTTC. Residues: CASSFNAGTGVGYGYTF.